This T cell receptor beta chain is drawn from a study of blood T cell repertoires in COVID-19. The CDR3 extends over 13 amino acids. The V gene lost 5 bases and the J gene lost 5 bases, with 10 bases spanning the gap. Germline values: CDR1 LNHDA, CDR2 SQIVND (reference sequence). In the study's own analysis: Amplification from reference gene primers served as the basis for estimated nucleated cell counts. TCRdb's table, derived via immunoSEQ multiplex PCR, lists solely in-frame clones and lacks some. D and trimming come from the DNA, and the V and J calls and clone size come from that table. The data contain 200,000 to 250,000 clones, around 84% of them seen just once; the ten biggest clones take up roughly 10%. On this clone: Distinct nucleotide sequences in the sample also encode this CDR3.

The Seattle patients joined while their infection was active and were tracked longitudinally afterward. Sequenced: peripheral blood. The chain carries TRBV19 and TRBJ1-5; D possibly corresponds to TRBD1 (5 bases). The sequence derives from an elderly woman with COVID-19, enrolled during active disease. Here the CDR3 DNA reads TGTGCCAGTAGTGGCCAGGGCGATCAGCCCCAGCATTTT. Its protein product is CASSGQGDQPQHF.